These T cell receptor beta chains were read from a single sample in a study of human T cells and chemical hapten exposure. Each CDR3 protein gets one entry after TCRdb re-called the RACE reads with MiXCR. The repertoire holds fewer than 65,000 distinct CDR3 sequences, with roughly 9.9% as singletons. The sequences come from whole blood, collected in connection with sensitization to the hapten diphenylcyclopropenone (DPC). The receptors originated from a woman in her thirties or forties with alopecia areata. Some clones in this sample may be carry-over from other donors' samples. The CDR3 runs from the conserved cysteine through the conserved F or W.

j_call: TRBJ2-1
v_call: TRBV12-3/TRBV12-4
cdr3_aa: CASSIHQGEQFF

j_call: TRBJ2-7
v_call: TRBV20-1
cdr3_aa: CSARGPGQGIYEQYF

j_call: TRBJ1-1
v_call: TRBV7-3
cdr3_aa: CASSLGTTTEAFF

j_call: TRBJ1-6
v_call: TRBV5-1
cdr3_aa: CASSPRQGDPFSPLHF

j_call: TRBJ2-2
v_call: TRBV10-3
cdr3_aa: CAISGGQDPGELFF

j_call: TRBJ1-1
v_call: TRBV2
cdr3_aa: CASNSGQTFNTEAFF

j_call: TRBJ2-1
v_call: TRBV29-1
cdr3_aa: CSVEVETTGAELYNEQFF

j_call: TRBJ2-1
v_call: TRBV12-3/TRBV12-4
cdr3_aa: CASRPGTDPYNEQFF

j_call: TRBJ1-2
v_call: TRBV9
cdr3_aa: CASSVAGATTNYVYTF

j_call: TRBJ2-3
v_call: TRBV5-1
cdr3_aa: CASSLEAGGEEDTQYF

j_call: TRBJ1-1
v_call: TRBV11-2
cdr3_aa: CASSPVLDTEAFF

j_call: TRBJ1-5
v_call: TRBV7-2
cdr3_aa: CASSLIRSNQPQHF

j_call: TRBJ1-6
v_call: TRBV28
cdr3_aa: CVSSQEGETSPLHF

j_call: TRBJ1-1
v_call: TRBV29-1
cdr3_aa: CSGQGIYSEAFF

j_call: TRBJ2-2
v_call: TRBV2
cdr3_aa: CASTGYGELFF

j_call: TRBJ2-3
v_call: TRBV11-2
cdr3_aa: CASSPGTSGRPSTDTQYF

j_call: TRBJ2-5
v_call: TRBV7-2
cdr3_aa: CATKSGGPGGETQYF

j_call: TRBJ2-3
v_call: TRBV4-2
cdr3_aa: CASSQGGGAEDTQYF

j_call: TRBJ1-1
v_call: TRBV20-1
cdr3_aa: CSAGRGHTEAFF

j_call: TRBJ1-4
v_call: TRBV7-2
cdr3_aa: CASSGQGRNEKLFF

j_call: TRBJ2-7
v_call: TRBV9
cdr3_aa: CASSIQKGREQYF

j_call: TRBJ2-5
v_call: TRBV7-2
cdr3_aa: CASSLRGRMLGETQYF

j_call: TRBJ2-2
v_call: TRBV29-1
cdr3_aa: CSVAEGSTGELFF

j_call: TRBJ2-1
v_call: TRBV5-5
cdr3_aa: CASSLPGGPYNEQFF

j_call: TRBJ2-3
v_call: TRBV6-2/TRBV6-3
cdr3_aa: CASSYSSPDTQYF

j_call: TRBJ2-3
v_call: TRBV27
cdr3_aa: CASRLTSGGWSTDTQYF

j_call: TRBJ2-7
v_call: TRBV6-2/TRBV6-3
cdr3_aa: CASSLAETYEQYF

j_call: TRBJ2-7
v_call: TRBV2
cdr3_aa: CASRVEGKGSEQYF

j_call: TRBJ2-7
v_call: TRBV6-1
cdr3_aa: CASRRGGIGPYEQYF

j_call: TRBJ1-1
v_call: TRBV4-1
cdr3_aa: CASSQDSRNTEAFF

j_call: TRBJ2-3
v_call: TRBV5-1
cdr3_aa: CASSRDPSSSGGAGTQYF

j_call: TRBJ2-7
v_call: TRBV5-6
cdr3_aa: CASSLAGQTYEQYF

j_call: TRBJ2-1
v_call: TRBV7-3
cdr3_aa: CASSLGLNNEQFF

j_call: TRBJ1-2
v_call: TRBV4-1
cdr3_aa: CASSQRTGYGYTF

j_call: TRBJ1-1
v_call: TRBV11-1
cdr3_aa: CASSLPTWGTEAFF

j_call: TRBJ2-7
v_call: TRBV29-1
cdr3_aa: CSVVYGVDEQYF

j_call: TRBJ2-3
v_call: TRBV7-9
cdr3_aa: CASSFVRGVDTQYF

j_call: TRBJ1-1
v_call: TRBV4-3
cdr3_aa: CASSLRPQGAGTEAFF

j_call: TRBJ2-7
v_call: TRBV5-1
cdr3_aa: CASSPDRSGGKEQYF

j_call: TRBJ1-5
v_call: TRBV10-3
cdr3_aa: CAISESKAVPGPQHF

j_call: TRBJ2-4
v_call: TRBV5-1
cdr3_aa: CASSLGQINIQYF

j_call: TRBJ1-2
v_call: TRBV21-1
cdr3_aa: CASSIRPWTGENGYTF